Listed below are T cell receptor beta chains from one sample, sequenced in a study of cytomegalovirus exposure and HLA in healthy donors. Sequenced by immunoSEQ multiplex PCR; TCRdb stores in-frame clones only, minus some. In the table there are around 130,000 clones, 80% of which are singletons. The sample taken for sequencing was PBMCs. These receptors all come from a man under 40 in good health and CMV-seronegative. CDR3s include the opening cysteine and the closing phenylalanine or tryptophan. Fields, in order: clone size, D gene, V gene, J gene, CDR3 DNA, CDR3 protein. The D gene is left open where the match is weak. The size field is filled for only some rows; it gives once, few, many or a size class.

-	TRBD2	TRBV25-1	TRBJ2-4	TGTGCCAGGCGGCGGGGGGGGGTGGGAAACATTCAGTACTTC	CARRRGGVGNIQYF
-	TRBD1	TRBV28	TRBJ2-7	TGTGCCAGCACACCGGGACAGGGATTGGGCGAGCAGTACTTC	CASTPGQGLGEQYF
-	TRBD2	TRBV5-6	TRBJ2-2	TGTGCCAGCAGCCGGGGACTAGCGGGAGGAATCACCGGGGAGCTGTTTTTT	CASSRGLAGGITGELFF
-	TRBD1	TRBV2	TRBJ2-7	TGTGCCAGCCATCCCGGGACAGGACCCTACGAGCAGTACTTC	CASHPGTGPYEQYF
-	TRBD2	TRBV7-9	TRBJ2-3	TGTGCCAGCAGCCCCGGGACTAGCGGGTTCACAGATACGCAGTATTTT	CASSPGTSGFTDTQYF
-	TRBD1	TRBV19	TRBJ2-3	TGTGCCAGTAGTCATGGACAGGTTAGCACAGATACGCAGTATTTT	CASSHGQVSTDTQYF
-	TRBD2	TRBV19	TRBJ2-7	TGTGCCAGTAGTCGACTAGCGGGAAGCGACGAGCAGTACTTC	CASSRLAGSDEQYF
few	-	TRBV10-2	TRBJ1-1	TGCGCCAGCAGTGAGCGGGGGACTTCGAACACTGAAGCTTTCTTT	CASSERGTSNTEAFF
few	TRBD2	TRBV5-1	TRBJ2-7	TGCGCCAGCAGCCAACTAGCGGGGGCCTACGAGCAGTACTTC	CASSQLAGAYEQYF
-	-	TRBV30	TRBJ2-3	TGTGCCTGGAGCAAAGACCGGGAACTTCCTACGCAGTATTTT	CAWSKDRELPTQYF
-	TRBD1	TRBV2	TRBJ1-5	TGTGCCAGCAGGGGAGGGACAGGGTACAATCAGCCCCAGCATTTT	CASRGGTGYNQPQHF
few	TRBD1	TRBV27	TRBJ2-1	TGTGCCAGCAGTTTCGGACAGGTCTACAATGAGCAGTTCTTC	CASSFGQVYNEQFF
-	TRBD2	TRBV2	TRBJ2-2	TGTGCCAGCAGAGGACTAGCGGGAGACACCGGGGAGCTGTTTTTT	CASRGLAGDTGELFF
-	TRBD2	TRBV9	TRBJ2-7	TGTGCCAGCAGCGTTGGTCTAGCGGATGCTTCCTACGAGCAGTACTTC	CASSVGLADASYEQYF
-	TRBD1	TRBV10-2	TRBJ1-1	TGCGCCAGTGGGACAGGGGGCACTGAAGCTTTCTTT	CASGTGGTEAFF
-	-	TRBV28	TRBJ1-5	TGTGCCAGCAGCCCCACAGGGAGGGTCGATTTGAGCAATCAGCCCCAGCATTTT	CASSPTGRVDLSNQPQHF
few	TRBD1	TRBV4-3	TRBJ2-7	TGCGCCAGCAGCCAGGTAATACCGGGACAGGGGACCTACGAGCAGTACTTC	CASSQVIPGQGTYEQYF
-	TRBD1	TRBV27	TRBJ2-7	TGTGCCAGCAGTTTGGGGCGGACAGGGACCTACGAGCAGTACTTC	CASSLGRTGTYEQYF
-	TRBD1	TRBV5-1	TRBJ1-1	TGCGCCAGCAGCGGGGATACAGGGGCTCGGGGGGAAGCTTTCTTT	CASSGDTGARGEAFF
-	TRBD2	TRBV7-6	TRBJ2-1	TGTGCCAGCAGCTTAGCCCGACTAGCGGGAGGCAATGAGCAGTTCTTC	CASSLARLAGGNEQFF